The 12 T cell receptor beta chains below all came from one sample that was sequenced in a study of PD-1 blockade in classical Hodgkin lymphoma. Time point given: newly diagnosed, previously untreated cHL patient sample. From thawed PBMCs, CD4+ T cells were purified using magnetic negative selection. Data came from immunoSEQ multiplex PCR; TCRdb stores just in-frame clones and leaves some out. Of over 25,000 clones listed, around 89% are singletons. Source material: CD4+ T cells from blood. The receptors were sampled from a human donor with classical Hodgkin lymphoma.

The V gene is TRBV19, the J gene TRBJ2-1, with D perhaps matching TRBD2 (6 bases). V lost 3 bases, J lost 5 bases, and 14 bases lay in between. Germline V CDR1 and CDR2: LNHDA, SQIVND (reference sequence). There are 15 residues in the CDR3. As DNA, the CDR3 is TGTGCCAGTAGTATCCCCGGCGGGACCAACAATGAGCAGTTCTTC. It yields the protein CASSIPGGTNNEQFF.

CDR3: CASSHSGTSGSYEQYF. Here the CDR3 DNA reads TGCGCCAGCAGCCATTCCGGGACTAGCGGTTCCTACGAGCAGTACTTC. The V and J genes are TRBV4-3 and TRBJ2-7; 11 nucleotides match TRBD2. Germline CDR1 and CDR2: LGHNA and YSLEER. Germline trimming cut 3 bases from V and 1 base from J; bases unmatched to any gene: 5. This CDR3 has 16 residues.

This chain uses TRBV21-1 with TRBJ2-4; no check of the table's D call, TRBD2, against the DNA was made. TRBV21-1 counts as a pseudogene. The CDR3 loop spans 13 amino acids. The CDR3 nucleotides are TGTGCCAGCAGCAATCCTAGCAGTAACATTCAGTACTTC. This translates into CASSNPSSNIQYF.

This chain uses TRBV6-6 with TRBJ1-1; 7 bases line up with TRBD1. This CDR3 has 14 amino acids. Looked up from germline, CDR1 is MNHNY and CDR2 is SVGAGI (reference sequence). The trim removed 7 bases at V and 0 bases at J, leaving 5 bases unmatched. DNA of the CDR3: TGTGCCAGCAAAAAACAGGGGATGAACACTGAAGCTTTCTTT. It specifies CASKKQGMNTEAFF.

V is TRBV5-8 and J is TRBJ2-5, with D possibly called TRBD1 or TRBD2 (5 bases each). The CDR3 consists of 14 residues. Germline V gives CDR1 SGHTS, CDR2 YDEGEE. The V end lost 4 bases, the J end lost 4 bases, and 14 bases lay between the germline ends. CDR3 nucleotides: TGTGCCAGCAGCCATAGGGCCGGGGCAGAGACCCAGTACTTC. Protein product: CASSHRAGAETQYF.

The chain employs TRBV28 and TRBJ2-2; D ambiguous. With 2 bases removed from V and 3 bases from J, the gap between germline ends came to 4 bases. Germline CDR1 is MDHEN and CDR2 is SYDVKM. The CDR3 has 13 residues. The CDR3 is CASSLTDTGELFF. CDR3 nucleotides: TGTGCCAGCAGTTTAACGGACACCGGGGAGCTGTTTTTT.

This rearrangement joins TRBV10-3 to TRBJ2-1; TRBD2 agrees at 10 bases. The junction had 5 bases not matched to a gene; V was cut back by 5 bases and J by 7 bases. CDR3 length: 14 amino acids. The V gene's germline CDR1 is ENHRY and CDR2 SYGVKD. The CDR3 coding sequence is TGTGCCATCAGTTTGACTAGCGGGTCGAATGAGCAGTTCTTC. Encoded protein: CAISLTSGSNEQFF.

The V call is TRBV28, the J call TRBJ1-4; no firm D call. Between the trimmed V and J ends, which lost 2 bases and 6 bases, there was a span of 13 bases. This CDR3 has 15 residues. In germline, CDR1 is MDHEN, CDR2 SYDVKM. The CDR3 nucleotides read TGTGCCAGCAGTTTAGCGGGTATGGTTGATGAAAAACTGTTTTTT. Its translation is CASSLAGMVDEKLFF. The full variable domain, completed using reference TRBV28 and TRBJ1-4, is DVKVTQSSRYLVKRTGEKVFLECVQDMDHENMFWYRQDPGLGLRLIYFSYDVKMKEKGDIPEGYSVSREKKERFSLILESASTNQTSMYLCASSLAGMVDEKLFFGSGTQLSVL.

J is TRBJ1-1 and V is TRBV6-4, with 7 bases fitting TRBD1. The CDR3 extends over 17 amino acids. In germline, CDR1 is MRHNA, CDR2 SNTAGT. The junction had 15 bases not matched to a gene; V was cut back by 2 bases and J by 6 bases. CDR3 DNA: TGTGCCAGCAGTGACCCACCGACAGGGTGTGAGTACGCTGAAGCTTTCTTT. Translated: CASSDPPTGCEYAEAFF.

This rearrangement joins TRBV19 to TRBJ1-4; no clear D. Germline assignment: CDR1 LNHDA and CDR2 SQIVND (reference sequence). V was pared by 1 base and J by 0 bases, with 6 bases between. There are 15 residues in the CDR3. CDR3 sequence: CASSIGGTTNEKLFF. CDR3 nucleotide sequence: TGTGCCAGTAGTATAGGAGGCACAACTAATGAAAAACTGTTTTTT.

The chain joins TRBV19 to TRBJ1-5; 7 bases are shared with TRBD1. The CDR3 is 17 residues long. The ends lost 6 bases at V and 0 bases at J; junction bases unmatched: 11. From germline, CDR1 is LNHDA and CDR2 SQIVND (reference sequence). Here the CDR3 reads CASSSTTRGGSNQPQHF. In DNA form, the CDR3 reads TGTGCCAGTAGCTCTACGACCAGGGGGGGTAGCAATCAGCCCCAGCATTTT. Supplemented by reference TRBV19 and TRBJ1-5, the full variable domain reads DGGITQSPKYLFRKEGQNVTLSCEQNLNHDAMYWYRQDPGQGLRLIYYSQIVNDFQKGDIAEGYSVSREKKESFPLTVTSAQKNPTAFYLCASSSTTRGGSNQPQHFGDGTRLSIL.

The chain has TRBV4-2 and TRBJ2-1; D is undetermined. Germline CDR1 reads LGHNA; CDR2 reads YNFKEQ. CDR3 size: 13 residues. V was pared by 0 bases and J by 9 bases, with 9 bases between. The DNA for the CDR3 is TGTGCCAGCAGCCAAGATAGGGTTGCTGAGCAGTTCTTC. Translation gives CASSQDRVAEQFF.